These 11 T cell receptor beta chains came from one sample sequenced in a study of T cells after yellow fever vaccination. MiXCR, applied by TCRdb to the 5' RACE reads, yields one record per CDR3 protein. The sample has about 430,000 distinct CDR3 sequences; around 20% are singletons. The sequenced sample was PBMCs, obtained before the yellow fever booster vaccination. The receptors come from a man younger than 35 who received the YFV17D yellow fever vaccine.

The table lists this clonotype with a few counts. V and J are TRBV27 and TRBJ1-2; weak D call: TRBD1 (6 bases). The CDR3 loop spans 14 amino acids. Trimming shortened V by 1 base and J by 8 bases, and 14 bases separated the two germline ends. CDR1 MNHEY and CDR2 SMNVEV come from the germline V gene (reference sequence). The CDR3 DNA sequence: TGTGCCAGCAGTTTATATGTGGGGGCGGGGGGCTACACCTTC. Its translation: CASSLYVGAGGYTF.

This chain connects TRBV4-1 to TRBJ1-5; D perhaps matches TRBD1 (6 bases). Germline lookup yields CDR1 MGHRA and CDR2 YSYEKL. Between the trimmed V and J ends, which lost 0 bases and 6 bases, there was a span of 12 bases. This CDR3 spans 15 amino acids. Written as DNA, the CDR3 is TGCGCCAGCAGCCAAGATTTCGGGGGCTCTCAGCCCCAGCATTTT. Translation gives CASSQDFGGSQPQHF.

The chain carries TRBV27 and TRBJ2-3; D may be TRBD1 (5 bases). Looked up from germline, CDR1 is MNHEY and CDR2 is SMNVEV (reference sequence). This CDR3 is built from 13 residues. Trimming took 5 bases from V and 5 from J, leaving 11 bases between them. CDR3 sequence (DNA): TGTGCCAGCAGTCACTCAGGGATAGATACGCAGTATTTT. Amino acid sequence: CASSHSGIDTQYF.

This clonotype was detected a few times. The CDR3 here is CASSATSGGSYNEQFF. CDR3 sequence (DNA): TGTGCCAGCAGCGCGACTAGCGGGGGGAGCTACAATGAGCAGTTCTTC. J is TRBJ2-1 and V is TRBV9, with 13 nucleotides matching TRBD2. The germline V gene has CDR1 SGDLS and CDR2 YYNGEE. The CDR3 has 16 residues. V gave up 3 bases and J gave up 3 bases; unmatched junction bases: 3.

This chain joins TRBV10-1 and TRBJ2-7; the D gene is possibly TRBD1 (6 bases). V dropped 5 bases and J dropped 3 bases, with 14 bases sitting between them. The CDR3 is 14 residues long. Germline values: CDR1 WNHNN, CDR2 SYGVQD (reference sequence). As DNA, the CDR3 is TGCGCCAGCAGTCCCCCCCGGGACAACTACGAGCAGTACGTC. Protein sequence: CASSPPRDNYEQYV.

This clonotype was observed a few times. CDR3 DNA sequence: TGTGCCATCAGTGATCAACTGGGTCGGAATGAGCAGTTCTTC. Translated: CAISDQLGRNEQFF. V usage is TRBV10-3 and J usage is TRBJ2-1; D is ambiguous. The germline V and J ends were trimmed by 3 bases and 7 bases, with 13 bases remaining between them. Germline CDR1 and CDR2: ENHRY and SYGVKD. The CDR3 has 14 amino acids.

This clonotype occurred a few times. The chain employs TRBV5-1 and TRBJ2-2, with TRBD2 as a possible D gene (5 bases). The CDR3 has 17 residues. Germline V CDR1 and CDR2: SGHRS, YFSETQ. Deletions cut 4 bases from V and 3 bases from J, with 19 bases between. The CDR3 sequence is CASSKTSSSGYTGELFF. CDR3 DNA: TGCGCCAGCAGCAAAACGTCCTCAAGCGGCTACACCGGGGAGCTGTTTTTT.

The rearrangement joins TRBV4-1 to TRBJ2-5; D gene unclear. The CDR3 runs to 13 residues. Per the germline V gene, CDR1 is MGHRA and CDR2 is YSYEKL. Trimming cost V 2 bases and J 4 bases, with 8 bases left between them. The CDR3 loop reads CASSQLIPETQYF. For the CDR3, the DNA is TGCGCCAGCAGCCAACTCATTCCAGAGACCCAGTACTTC.

This clonotype was picked up many times. V is TRBV12-3 or TRBV12-4 and J is TRBJ2-7; 8 nucleotides agree with TRBD1. The CDR3 consists of 15 residues. V was clipped by 2 bases and J by 3 bases; unmatched bases: 6. CDR3 amino acids: CASSLRGQALYEQYF. The CDR3 DNA reads TGTGCCAGCAGTTTAAGGGGACAGGCTCTCTACGAGCAGTACTTC.

This clonotype has a handful of counts. The V call is TRBV6-5, the J call TRBJ2-3; D is unclear. The ends were cut back, 8 bases at V and 6 bases at J, with 15 bases in the middle. The CDR3 consists of 13 residues. Germline CDR1 reads MNHEY; CDR2 reads SVGAGI. Written as DNA, the CDR3 is TGTGCCAGCGCTTCCCTTAAACACGATACGCAGTATTTT. Its translation is CASASLKHDTQYF.

This chain uses TRBV9 with TRBJ2-1; D ambiguous. Germline V CDR1 and CDR2: SGDLS, YYNGEE. The CDR3 runs to 14 residues. The ends were cut back, 5 bases at V and 0 bases at J, with 9 bases in the middle. In nucleotides, the CDR3 is TGTGCCAGCAGAGCACTCAGCTCCTACAATGAGCAGTTCTTC. Its translation is CASRALSSYNEQFF.